Shown below are 21 T cell receptor beta chains from a single sample sequenced in a study of preoperative IRX-2 immunotherapy in early breast cancer. Regarding treatment: preoperative locoregional IRX-2 cytokine immunotherapy. Sequencing used immunoSEQ multiplex PCR; TCRdb keeps in-frame clones, though not all of them. The sample records tens of thousands of clones, about four fifths being singletons. Material: lymph node tissue, obtained from a patient treated with IRX-2 immunotherapy. Receptors were obtained from a human donor with breast cancer.

This rearrangement joins TRBV6-8 to TRBJ2-7, with TRBD1 as a possible D gene (6 bases). The CDR3 length is 13 residues. Germline values: CDR1 MNHGY, CDR2 SAAAGT. V was trimmed by 5 bases and J by 3 bases, leaving 11 bases between them. CDR3 amino acids: CASSEAGDYEQYF. DNA of the CDR3: TGTGCCAGCAGTGAGGCAGGGGACTACGAGCAGTACTTC.

The chain links TRBV29-1 to TRBJ1-1, with 7 bases that match TRBD1. Trimming at V came to 6 bases and at J to 1 base, leaving 5 bases not matched to a gene. Germline V gene data show CDR1 as SQVTM and CDR2 as ANQGSEA. The CDR3 runs 13 residues. DNA of the CDR3: TGCAGCGTCCGGACAGGCGGGAACACTGAAGCTTTCTTT. It encodes CSVRTGGNTEAFF.

V usage is TRBV15 and J usage is TRBJ1-1; D is undetermined. Per germline, CDR1 LNHNV and CDR2 YYDKDF (reference sequence). Trimming removed 3 bases from V and 6 bases from J, with 20 bases in between. The CDR3 extends over 16 amino acids. CDR3 residues: CATSSFADDSPPEAFF. DNA of the CDR3: TGTGCCACCAGCAGTTTTGCGGACGACTCACCCCCTGAAGCTTTCTTT.

The rearrangement joins TRBV11-3 to TRBJ2-7; 7 bases are a match to TRBD1. V was pared by 3 bases and J by 3 bases, with 8 bases of the junction left unmatched. The germline V gene encodes CDR1 SGHNT and CDR2 YENEEA. There are 15 residues in the CDR3. Here the CDR3 DNA reads TGTGCCAGCAGCTTTCGTCTGGGACAGCGCTACGAGCAGTACTTC. Translated, it gives CASSFRLGQRYEQYF.

This chain uses TRBV11-3 with TRBJ2-4; D possibly corresponds to TRBD1 (6 bases). Trimming pared 5 bases from V and 5 bases from J, leaving 25 bases between. The V gene's germline CDR1 is SGHNT and CDR2 YENEEA. This CDR3 comprises 18 residues. CDR3 region: CASSETGEGGSRQNIQYF. CDR3 nucleotide sequence: TGTGCCAGCAGCGAAACCGGGGAAGGGGGTTCCAGGCAAAACATTCAGTACTTC.

The chain employs TRBV6-7 and TRBJ1-1, with D unresolved. TRBV6-7 is flagged as an ORF with uncertain function. CDR3 length: 11 residues. Between the trimmed V and J ends, which lost 5 bases and 1 base, there was a span of 2 bases. This CDR3 is CASSRNTEAFF. The CDR3, as DNA: TGTGCCAGCAGTCGGAACACTGAAGCTTTCTTT.

This chain uses TRBV1 with TRBJ2-1; the table's D call of TRBD2 was not tested on the DNA. TRBV1 corresponds to a pseudogene. The CDR3 sequence is 14 residues long. The CDR3 reads CASSHSLAGQEQFF. CDR3 DNA: TGCGCCAGCAGCCATTCTCTAGCGGGACAGGAGCAGTTCTTC.

The chain has TRBV5-1 and TRBJ2-1, with TRBD1 as a possible D gene (7 bases). Germline values: CDR1 SGHRS, CDR2 YFSETQ. The CDR3 runs 19 residues. Trimming removed 0 bases from V and 3 bases from J, with 22 bases in between. The CDR3 spells CASSLVRGIGGADYNEQFF. The CDR3 nucleotides read TGCGCCAGCAGCTTGGTCAGGGGGATTGGAGGGGCCGACTACAATGAGCAGTTCTTC.

J is TRBJ1-4 and V is TRBV6-8; D is possibly TRBD1 (5 bases). Germline assignment: CDR1 MNHGY and CDR2 SAAAGT. The CDR3 runs to 17 residues. V was shortened by 0 bases and J by 6 bases, with 17 bases between the two germline ends. Here the CDR3 DNA reads TGTGCCAGCAGTTACTCGAGTGTCAGGGCGATGTATGAAAAACTGTTTTTT. Protein product: CASSYSSVRAMYEKLFF.

The V and J genes are TRBV30 and TRBJ1-1; D gene unclear. This CDR3 is 13 amino acids long. The V end lost 3 bases, the J end lost 3 bases, and 11 bases lay between the germline ends. CDR1 and CDR2 (germline): GTSNPN, SVGIG (reference sequence). For the CDR3, the DNA is TGTGCCTGGAGCATAGGTTGGGACACTGAAGCTTTCTTT. It is translated as CAWSIGWDTEAFF.

The genes are TRBV18 and TRBJ1-1; D not resolved. This CDR3 comprises 15 residues. Germline assignment: CDR1 KGHSH and CDR2 LQKENI. The ends were cut back, 2 bases at V and 2 bases at J, with 12 bases in the middle. CDR3 sequence: CASSPLEGVNTEAFF. The CDR3 DNA sequence: TGTGCCAGCTCACCATTAGAAGGAGTAAACACTGAAGCTTTCTTT. Full variable domain (missing parts from reference TRBV18 and TRBJ1-1): NAGVMQNPRHLVRRRGQEARLRCSPMKGHSHVYWYRQLPEEGLKFMVYLQKENIIDESGMPKERFSAEFPKEGPSILRIQQVVRGDSAAYFCASSPLEGVNTEAFFGQGTRLTVV.

This clone was seen a few times. CDR3 protein: CASRNRGDTEAFF. The CDR3 DNA is TGTGCCAGCAGGAACCGGGGGGACACTGAAGCTTTCTTT. The chain has TRBV28 and TRBJ1-1, with TRBD1 as a possible D gene (5 bases). CDR3 length: 13 residues. Trimming left V 6 bases short and J 3 bases short, with 11 bases between. Germline-derived CDR1 and CDR2 are MDHEN and SYDVKM.

The gene calls are TRBV19 and TRBJ2-4; D is uncertain. Trimming shortened V by 6 bases and J by 1 base, and 10 bases separated the two germline ends. CDR3 length equals 14 residues. The germline V gene encodes CDR1 LNHDA and CDR2 SQIVND (reference sequence). CDR3: CASSTLGAKNIQYF. The CDR3, as DNA: TGTGCCAGTAGCACGCTAGGGGCCAAAAACATTCAGTACTTC.

V gene TRBV6-8 combines with J gene TRBJ2-7; D is perhaps TRBD1 (5 bases). The ends were cut back, 4 bases at V and 2 bases at J, with 15 bases in the middle. The CDR3 has 15 residues. Germline V lookup: CDR1 MNHGY, CDR2 SAAAGT. DNA for the CDR3: TGTGCCAGCAGTTTATCGCGACAGCTTCCCTACGAGCAGTACTTC. Protein product: CASSLSRQLPYEQYF.

V is TRBV11-3 and J is TRBJ1-3; D remains unclear. Germline V CDR1 and CDR2: SGHNT, YENEEA. The V end was cut by 7 bases, the J end by 0 bases, with 10 bases between. The CDR3 loop spans 14 amino acids. The CDR3 reads CASTVGSSGNTIYF. The DNA for the CDR3 is TGTGCCAGCACCGTCGGGAGCTCTGGAAACACCATATATTTT.

The chain uses TRBV28 and TRBJ2-4; no firm D call. Trimming left V 1 base short and J 0 bases short, with 10 bases between. The CDR3 totals 16 residues. From germline, CDR1 is MDHEN and CDR2 SYDVKM. For the CDR3, the DNA is TGTGCCAGCAGTTTATCCCCCGTCCTAGCCAAAAACATTCAGTACTTC. Amino acids: CASSLSPVLAKNIQYF.

This clone is a singleton in its sample. This chain links TRBV15 with TRBJ2-7; 14 bases line up with TRBD2. CDR3 length: 15 residues. Germline loops: CDR1 LNHNV, CDR2 YYDKDF (reference sequence). J lost 4 bases, V lost 1 base, and 0 bases had no gene match. CDR3 nucleotide sequence: TGTGCCACCAGCAGAGGACTAGCGGGAGGGTACGAGCAGTACTTC. Its translation: CATSRGLAGGYEQYF.

This clone was recorded once. The chain links TRBV29-1 to TRBJ2-5, with D possibly matching TRBD2 (5 bases). Looked up from germline, CDR1 is SQVTM and CDR2 is ANQGSEA. The CDR3 is made up of 13 amino acids. Trimming left V 3 bases short and J 10 bases short, with 18 bases between. CDR3 loop: CSVDPSLTGDQYF. In nucleotides, the CDR3 is TGCAGCGTTGACCCCTCACTGACCGGGGACCAGTACTTC. Combining the CDR3 with reference TRBV29-1 and TRBJ2-5 gives the whole variable domain SAVISQKPSRDICQRGTSLTIQCQVDSQVTMMFWYRQQPGQSLTLIATANQGSEATYESGFVIDKFPISRPNLTFSTLTVSNMSPEDSSIYLCSVDPSLTGDQYFGPGTRLLVL.

The CDR3 nucleotides read TGTGCCAGCAGCTTAGGGTATATGGAGGGGGTTGAGACCCAGTACTTC. Its translation is CASSLGYMEGVETQYF. The gene calls are TRBV11-3 and TRBJ2-5; D is tentatively TRBD1 or TRBD2 (6 bases each). Germline loops: CDR1 SGHNT, CDR2 YENEEA. V was cut by 1 base and J by 5 bases, with 17 bases left in between. The CDR3 loop spans 16 amino acids.

This clone was observed a single time. The chain combines TRBV5-1 with TRBJ1-3; D is unclear. V was cut by 4 bases and J by 0 bases, with 14 bases left in between. Germline CDR1 and CDR2: SGHRS and YFSETQ. The CDR3 is 16 residues long. CDR3 DNA: TGCGCCAGCAGCCCCTGGGCGGCCAGCTCTGGAAACACCATATATTTT. Amino acid sequence: CASSPWAASSGNTIYF.

This clone was recorded once. This chain connects TRBV23-1 to TRBJ1-1; D possibly corresponds to TRBD1 (6 bases). TRBV23-1 is an open reading frame whose function is uncertain. With 6 bases removed from V and 5 bases from J, the gap between germline ends came to 16 bases. The CDR3 spans 14 residues. The CDR3 DNA sequence: TGCGCCAGCAGCCAAGATGGGAGGGGGACTGAAGCTTTCTTT. As protein: CASSQDGRGTEAFF.